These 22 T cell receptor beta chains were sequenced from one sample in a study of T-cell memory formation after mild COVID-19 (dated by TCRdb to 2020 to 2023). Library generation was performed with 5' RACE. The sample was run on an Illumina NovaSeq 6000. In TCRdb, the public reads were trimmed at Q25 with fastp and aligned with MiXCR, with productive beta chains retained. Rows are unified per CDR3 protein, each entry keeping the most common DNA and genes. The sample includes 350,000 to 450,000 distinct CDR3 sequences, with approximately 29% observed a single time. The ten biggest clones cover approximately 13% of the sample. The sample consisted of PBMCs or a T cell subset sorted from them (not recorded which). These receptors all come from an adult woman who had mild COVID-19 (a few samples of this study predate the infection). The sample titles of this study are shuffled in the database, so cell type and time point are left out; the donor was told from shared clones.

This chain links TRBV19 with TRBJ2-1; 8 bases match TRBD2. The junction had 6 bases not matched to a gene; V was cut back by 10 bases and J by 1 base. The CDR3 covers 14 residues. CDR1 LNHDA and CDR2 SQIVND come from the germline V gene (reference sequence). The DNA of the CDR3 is TGTGCCACCAGACTAGCGAGTTCCTACAATGAGCAGTTCTTC. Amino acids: CATRLASSYNEQFF. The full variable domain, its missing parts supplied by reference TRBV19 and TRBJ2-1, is DGGITQSPKYLFRKEGQNVTLSCEQNLNHDAMYWYRQDPGQGLRLIYYSQIVNDFQKGDIAEGYSVSREKKESFPLTVTSAQKNPTAFYLCATRLASSYNEQFFGPGTRLTVL.

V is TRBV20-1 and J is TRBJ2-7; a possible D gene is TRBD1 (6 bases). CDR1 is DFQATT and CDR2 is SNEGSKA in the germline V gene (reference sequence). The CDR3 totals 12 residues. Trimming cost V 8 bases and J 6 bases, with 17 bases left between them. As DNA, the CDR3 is TGCAGTTTAGAGGGGGTACCGGGCGAGCAGTACTTC. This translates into CSLEGVPGEQYF.

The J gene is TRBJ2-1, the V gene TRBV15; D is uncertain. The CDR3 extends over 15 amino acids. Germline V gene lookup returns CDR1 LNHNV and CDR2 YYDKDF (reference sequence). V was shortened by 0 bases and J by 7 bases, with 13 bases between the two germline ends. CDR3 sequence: CATSREREARNEQFF. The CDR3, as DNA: TGTGCCACCAGCAGAGAGCGAGAGGCGCGAAATGAGCAGTTCTTC.

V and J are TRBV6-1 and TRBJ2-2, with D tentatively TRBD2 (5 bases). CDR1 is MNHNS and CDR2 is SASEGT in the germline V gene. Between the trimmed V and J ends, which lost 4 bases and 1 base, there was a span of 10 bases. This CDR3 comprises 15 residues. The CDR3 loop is CASSVGGLNTGELFF. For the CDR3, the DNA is TGTGCCAGCAGTGTAGGAGGACTGAACACCGGGGAGCTGTTTTTT.

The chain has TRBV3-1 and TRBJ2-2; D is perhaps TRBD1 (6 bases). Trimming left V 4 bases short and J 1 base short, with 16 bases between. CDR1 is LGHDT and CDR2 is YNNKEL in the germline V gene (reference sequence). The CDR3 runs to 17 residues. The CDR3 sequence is CASSPRQGTKNTGELFF. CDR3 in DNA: TGTGCCAGCAGCCCACGGCAGGGGACAAAGAACACCGGGGAGCTGTTTTTT. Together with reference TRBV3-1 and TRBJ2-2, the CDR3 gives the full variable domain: DTAVSQTPKYLVTQMGNDKSIKCEQNLGHDTMYWYKQDSKKFLKIMFSYNNKELIINETVPNRFSPKSPDKAHLNLHINSLELGDSAVYFCASSPRQGTKNTGELFFGEGSRLTVL.

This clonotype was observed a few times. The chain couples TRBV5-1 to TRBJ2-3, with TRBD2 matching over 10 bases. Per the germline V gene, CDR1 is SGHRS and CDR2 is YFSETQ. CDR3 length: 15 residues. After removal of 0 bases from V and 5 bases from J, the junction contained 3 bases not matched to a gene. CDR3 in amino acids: CASSLAGTSEDTQYF. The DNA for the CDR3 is TGCGCCAGCAGCTTGGCCGGGACTAGCGAAGATACGCAGTATTTT.

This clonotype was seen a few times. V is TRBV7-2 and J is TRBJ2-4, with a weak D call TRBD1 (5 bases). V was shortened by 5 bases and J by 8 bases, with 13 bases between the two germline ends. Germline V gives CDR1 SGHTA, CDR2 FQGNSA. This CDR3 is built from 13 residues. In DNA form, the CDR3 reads TGTGCCAGCAGCCGACAGTCTGGGGACATTCAGTACTTC. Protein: CASSRQSGDIQYF.

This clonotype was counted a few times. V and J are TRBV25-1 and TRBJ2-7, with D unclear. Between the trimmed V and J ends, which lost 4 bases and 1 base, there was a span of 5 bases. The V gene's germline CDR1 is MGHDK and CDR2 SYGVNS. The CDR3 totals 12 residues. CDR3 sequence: CASSARSYEQYF. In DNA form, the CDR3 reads TGTGCCAGCAGTGCGCGGTCCTACGAGCAGTACTTC.

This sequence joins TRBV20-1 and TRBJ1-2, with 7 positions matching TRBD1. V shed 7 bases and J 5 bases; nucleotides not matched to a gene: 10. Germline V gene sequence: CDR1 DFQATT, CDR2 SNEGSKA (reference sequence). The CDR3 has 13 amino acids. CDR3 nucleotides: TGCAGTGAGCGCAGGGGGGAAGGGTATGGCTACACCTTC. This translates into CSERRGEGYGYTF.

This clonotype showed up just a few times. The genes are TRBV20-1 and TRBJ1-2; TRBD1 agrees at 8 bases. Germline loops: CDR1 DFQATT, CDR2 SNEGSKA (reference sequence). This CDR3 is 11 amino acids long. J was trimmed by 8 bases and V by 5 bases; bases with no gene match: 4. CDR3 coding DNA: TGCAGTGCTGGACAGGGCATCGGCTACACCTTC. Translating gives CSAGQGIGYTF.

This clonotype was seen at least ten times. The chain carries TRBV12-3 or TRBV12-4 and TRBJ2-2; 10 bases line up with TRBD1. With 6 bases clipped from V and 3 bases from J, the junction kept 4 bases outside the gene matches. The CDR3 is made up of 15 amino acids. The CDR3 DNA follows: TGTGCCAGCAGCAGGGACAGGGGTTACACCGGGGAGCTGTTTTTT. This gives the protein CASSRDRGYTGELFF.

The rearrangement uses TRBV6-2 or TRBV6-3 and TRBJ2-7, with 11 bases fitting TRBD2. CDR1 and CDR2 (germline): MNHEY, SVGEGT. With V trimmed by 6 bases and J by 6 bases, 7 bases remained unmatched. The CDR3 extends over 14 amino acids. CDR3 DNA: TGTGCCAGCAGAAAGAAGGGACTAGCGGTCGAGCAGTACTTC. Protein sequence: CASRKKGLAVEQYF.

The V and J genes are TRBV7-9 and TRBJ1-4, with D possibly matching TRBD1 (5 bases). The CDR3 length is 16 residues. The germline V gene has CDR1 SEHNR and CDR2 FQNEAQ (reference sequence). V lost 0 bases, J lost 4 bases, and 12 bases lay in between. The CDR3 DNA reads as TGTGCCAGCAGCTTAGCAGGGACGGACCTTAATGAAAAACTGTTTTTT. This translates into CASSLAGTDLNEKLFF.

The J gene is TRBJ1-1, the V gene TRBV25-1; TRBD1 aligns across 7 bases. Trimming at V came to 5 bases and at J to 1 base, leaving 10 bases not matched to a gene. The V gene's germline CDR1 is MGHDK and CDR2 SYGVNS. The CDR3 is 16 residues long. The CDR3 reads CASSKDSTGPNTEAFF. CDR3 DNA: TGTGCCAGCAGTAAAGACTCGACAGGGCCGAACACTGAAGCTTTCTTT. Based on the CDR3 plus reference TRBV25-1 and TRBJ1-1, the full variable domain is EADIYQTPRYLVIGTGKKITLECSQTMGHDKMYWYQQDPGMELHLIHYSYGVNSTEKGDLSSESTVSRIRTEHFPLTLESARPSHTSQYLCASSKDSTGPNTEAFFGQGTRLTVV.

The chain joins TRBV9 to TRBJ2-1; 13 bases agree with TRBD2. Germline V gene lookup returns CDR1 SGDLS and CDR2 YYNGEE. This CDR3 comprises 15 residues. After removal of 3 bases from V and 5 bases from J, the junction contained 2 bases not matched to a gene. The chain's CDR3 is CASSAGTSGNNEQFF. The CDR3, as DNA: TGTGCCAGCAGCGCCGGGACTAGCGGGAACAATGAGCAGTTCTTC.

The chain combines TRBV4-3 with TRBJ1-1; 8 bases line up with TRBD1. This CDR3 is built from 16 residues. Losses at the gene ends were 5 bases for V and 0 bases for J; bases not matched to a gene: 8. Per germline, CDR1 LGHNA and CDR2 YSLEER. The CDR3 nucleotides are TGCGCCAGCAGCGAAAATCTGGGACAGGTGAACACTGAAGCTTTCTTT. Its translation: CASSENLGQVNTEAFF.

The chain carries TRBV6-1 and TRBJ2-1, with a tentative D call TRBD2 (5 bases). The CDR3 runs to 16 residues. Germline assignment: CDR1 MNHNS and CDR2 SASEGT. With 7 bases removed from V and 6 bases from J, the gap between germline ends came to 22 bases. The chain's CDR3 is CASTESGRWVANEQFF. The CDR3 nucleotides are TGTGCCAGCACCGAAAGCGGACGGTGGGTGGCCAATGAGCAGTTCTTC.

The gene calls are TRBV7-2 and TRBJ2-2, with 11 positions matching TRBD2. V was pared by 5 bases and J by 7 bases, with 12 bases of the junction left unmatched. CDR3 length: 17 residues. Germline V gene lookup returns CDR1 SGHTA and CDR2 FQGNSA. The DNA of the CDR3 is TGTGCCAGCAGCCACGGGATTAGCGGGAGGGCCTTCGGGGAGCTGTTTTTT. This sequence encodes CASSHGISGRAFGELFF.

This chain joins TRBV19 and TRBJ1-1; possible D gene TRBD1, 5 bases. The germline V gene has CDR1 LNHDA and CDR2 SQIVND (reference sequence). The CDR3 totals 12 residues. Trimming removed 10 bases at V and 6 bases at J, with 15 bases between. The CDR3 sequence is CATSWGLSEAFF. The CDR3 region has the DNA TGTGCCACCTCCTGGGGGTTATCTGAAGCTTTCTTT. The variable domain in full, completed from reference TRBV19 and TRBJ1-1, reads DGGITQSPKYLFRKEGQNVTLSCEQNLNHDAMYWYRQDPGQGLRLIYYSQIVNDFQKGDIAEGYSVSREKKESFPLTVTSAQKNPTAFYLCATSWGLSEAFFGQGTRLTVV.

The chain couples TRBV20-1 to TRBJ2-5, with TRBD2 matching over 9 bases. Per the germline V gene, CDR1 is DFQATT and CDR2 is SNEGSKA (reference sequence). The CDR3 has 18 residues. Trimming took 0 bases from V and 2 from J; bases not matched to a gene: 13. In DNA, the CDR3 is TGCAGTGCTAGAGATTCGTTGGCTAGCGGGGTCATACAAGAGACCCAGTACTTC. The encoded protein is CSARDSLASGVIQETQYF.

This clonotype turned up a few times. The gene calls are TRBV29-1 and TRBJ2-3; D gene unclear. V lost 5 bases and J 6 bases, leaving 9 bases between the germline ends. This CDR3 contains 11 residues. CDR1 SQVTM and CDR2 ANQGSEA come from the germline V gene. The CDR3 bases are TGCAGCGTTCCGGGTGGTGATACGCAGTATTTT. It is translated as CSVPGGDTQYF.

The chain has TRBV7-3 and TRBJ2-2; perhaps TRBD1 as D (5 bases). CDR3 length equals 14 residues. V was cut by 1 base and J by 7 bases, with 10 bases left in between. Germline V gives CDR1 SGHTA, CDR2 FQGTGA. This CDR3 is CASSLRGRNGELFF. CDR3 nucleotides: TGTGCCAGCAGCTTAAGGGGCCGGAACGGGGAGCTGTTTTTT.